One T cell receptor (beta chain) is described in this entry. Its antigen is as yet unknown. The data were obtained in a study of post-analysis software for immune sequencing data. About the study: Included among the disease courses, which were recorded for the cohort, were relapsing-remitting, secondary progressive and progressive-relapsing multiple sclerosis. Study findings and constraints: The five TRBV segments detected at higher frequency in patients than in controls included TRBV5-6, TRBV5-1 and TRBV20-1.

This CDR3 spans 17 amino acids. CDR1 and CDR2 (germline): MDHEN, SYDVKM. V was shortened by 6 bases and J by 2 bases, with 23 bases between the two germline ends. Sequencing libraries made from TCR beta cDNA carried unique molecular identifiers. TCRdb recomputed calls from the PCR reads with MiXCR, one row per CDR3 protein. The sample yields hundreds of thousands of distinct CDR3 sequences, roughly 45% seen once. The chain combines TRBV28 with TRBJ2-7; possible D gene TRBD2, 6 bases. This receptor was taken from a girl aged 10-17 years with multiple sclerosis. The specimen sequenced was blood. The CDR3 sequence is CASRKSELGGGTYEQYF. The CDR3 nucleotides read TGTGCCAGCAGGAAATCTGAACTGGGGGGAGGTACCTACGAGCAGTACTTC.